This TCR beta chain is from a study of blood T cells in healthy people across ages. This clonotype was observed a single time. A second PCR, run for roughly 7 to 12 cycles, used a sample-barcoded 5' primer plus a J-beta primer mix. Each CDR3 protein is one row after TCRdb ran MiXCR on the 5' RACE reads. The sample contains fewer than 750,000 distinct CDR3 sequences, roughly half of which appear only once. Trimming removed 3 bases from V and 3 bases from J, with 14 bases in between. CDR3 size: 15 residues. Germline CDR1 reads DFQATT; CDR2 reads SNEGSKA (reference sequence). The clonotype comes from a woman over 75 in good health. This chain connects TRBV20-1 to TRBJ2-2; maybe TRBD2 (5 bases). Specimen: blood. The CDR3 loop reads CSARARGPDTGELFF. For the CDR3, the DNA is TGCAGTGCTAGGGCGAGAGGGCCGGACACCGGGGAGCTGTTTTTT.